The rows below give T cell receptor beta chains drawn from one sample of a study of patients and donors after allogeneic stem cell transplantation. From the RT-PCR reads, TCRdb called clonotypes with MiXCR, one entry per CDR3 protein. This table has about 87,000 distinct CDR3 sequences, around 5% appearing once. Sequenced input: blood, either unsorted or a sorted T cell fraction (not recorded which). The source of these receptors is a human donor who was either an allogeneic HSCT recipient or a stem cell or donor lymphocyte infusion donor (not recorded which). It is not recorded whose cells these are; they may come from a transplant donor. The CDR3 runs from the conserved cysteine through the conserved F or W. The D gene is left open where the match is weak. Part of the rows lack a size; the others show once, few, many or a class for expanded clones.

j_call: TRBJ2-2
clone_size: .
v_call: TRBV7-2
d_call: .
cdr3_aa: CASSLRLGRGGELFF
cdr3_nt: TGTGCCAGCAGCTTAAGGCTCGGCAGGGGAGGGGAGCTGTTTTTT

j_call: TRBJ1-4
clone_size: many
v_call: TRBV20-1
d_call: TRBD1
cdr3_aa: CSALAGQGHTTNEKLFF
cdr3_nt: TGCAGTGCTCTAGCGGGACAGGGACATACAACTAATGAAAAACTGTTTTTT

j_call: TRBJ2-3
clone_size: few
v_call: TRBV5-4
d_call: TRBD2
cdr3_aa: CASRPGTSVTHTQYF
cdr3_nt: TGTGCCAGCAGGCCCGGGACTAGCGTTACGCATACGCAGTATTTT

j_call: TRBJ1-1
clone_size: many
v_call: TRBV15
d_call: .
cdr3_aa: CATSTLQQRSLAFF
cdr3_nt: TGTGCCACCAGCACCCTTCAGCAGCGTTCCCTAGCTTTCTTT

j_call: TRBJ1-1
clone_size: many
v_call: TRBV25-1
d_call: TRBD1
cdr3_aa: CASSADNRGDTEAFF
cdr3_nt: TGTGCCAGCAGTGCGGATAACAGGGGGGACACTGAAGCTTTCTTT

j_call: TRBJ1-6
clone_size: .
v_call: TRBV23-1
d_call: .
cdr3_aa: CASSRRDFNNSPLHF
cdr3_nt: TGCGCCAGCAGTCGCCGGGACTTTAATAATTCACCCCTCCACTTT

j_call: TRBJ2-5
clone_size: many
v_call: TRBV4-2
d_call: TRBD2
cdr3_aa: CASSLGTSGEETQYF
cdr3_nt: TGTGCCAGCAGCCTAGGGACTAGCGGGGAAGAGACCCAGTACTTC

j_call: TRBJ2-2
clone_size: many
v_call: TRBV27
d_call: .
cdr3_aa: CASGLAEAGAGGTGELFF
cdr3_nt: TGTGCCAGCGGGCTAGCGGAGGCGGGGGCCGGGGGCACCGGGGAGCTGTTTTTT

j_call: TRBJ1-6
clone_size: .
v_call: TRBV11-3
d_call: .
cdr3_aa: CASSEGSVSPLHF
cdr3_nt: TGTGCCAGCAGCGAAGGGTCTGTCTCACCCCTCCACTTT

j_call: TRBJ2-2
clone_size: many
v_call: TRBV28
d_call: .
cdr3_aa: CASKSMTGELFF
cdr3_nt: TGTGCCAGCAAGTCGATGACCGGGGAGCTGTTTTTT